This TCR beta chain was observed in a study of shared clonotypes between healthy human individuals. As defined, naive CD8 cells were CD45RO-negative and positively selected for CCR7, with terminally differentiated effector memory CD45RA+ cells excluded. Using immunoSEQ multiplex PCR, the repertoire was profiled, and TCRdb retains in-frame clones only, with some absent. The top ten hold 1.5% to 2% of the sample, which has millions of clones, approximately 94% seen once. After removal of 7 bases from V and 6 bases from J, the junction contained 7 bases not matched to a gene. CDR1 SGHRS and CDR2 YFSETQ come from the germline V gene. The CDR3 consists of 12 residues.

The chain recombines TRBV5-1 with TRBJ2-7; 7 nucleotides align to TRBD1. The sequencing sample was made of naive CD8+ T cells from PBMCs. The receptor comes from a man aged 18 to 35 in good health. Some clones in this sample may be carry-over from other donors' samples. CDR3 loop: CASAEGAGEQYF. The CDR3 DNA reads TGCGCCAGCGCAGAGGGGGCTGGCGAGCAGTACTTC.